This TCR beta chain was observed in a study of T cell clonotyping in hematopoietic cell transplantation. Overall study results and limits: No sorting was done, leaving CD4 and CD8 contributions mixed. At the given depth, recipient repertoires were over 95% de novo clonotypes. Higher Inverse Simpson Index values in graft donor and pretransplant recipient predicted broader posttransplant TCR diversity.

Generated by immunoSEQ multiplex PCR, the TCRdb table keeps only in-frame clones and is missing some. The data show roughly 11,000 clones, roughly 89% seen once. The germline V gene has CDR1 SGHTS and CDR2 YDEGEE. Trimming cost V 7 bases and J 1 base; bases outside gene matches: 2. The CDR3 length is 13 residues. With regard to this clone: Its matching antigen is unknown.

The sequence was obtained from a human donor who either received an allogeneic hematopoietic cell transplant for a myeloid malignancy or was a related donor (not recorded which). Some clones in this sample may be carry-over from other donors' samples. This chain joins TRBV5-8 and TRBJ2-1, with TRBD1 identical over 7 bases. Sequencing was carried out using peripheral blood mononuclear cells. This CDR3 is CASDRASYNEQFF. The DNA of the CDR3 is TGTGCCAGCGACAGGGCGTCCTACAATGAGCAGTTCTTC.